This T cell receptor beta chain was identified during a study of CD8 T cells in Susac syndrome. Reverse transcription of about 0.5 to 1 ug RNA was carried out with random hexamers. TCRdb reprocessed the immunoSEQ multiplex PCR reads via MiXCR and lists one record per CDR3 protein. The table has roughly 88,000 distinct CDR3 sequences, approximately 96% seen once; the top ten hold roughly 0.45%. Germline V gene lookup returns CDR1 SQVTM and CDR2 ANQGSEA. This CDR3 is built from 14 residues. The V and J ends lost 2 bases and 3 bases respectively, with 14 bases between them. Sample: CD8+ T cells from PBMCs. The rearrangement joins TRBV29-1 to TRBJ2-7, with D possibly TRBD2 on 6 matching bases. The receptor was isolated from a human donor with Susac syndrome. For the CDR3, the DNA is TGCAGCGTTGAAAGTTTGGAGGGGTACTACGAGCAGTACTTC. This sequence encodes CSVESLEGYYEQYF.